These 16 T cell receptor beta chains came from one sample sequenced in a study of blood T cells in healthy people across ages (dated by TCRdb to between 2014 and 2017). Receptor libraries were prepared by 5' RACE. TCRdb records Illumina HiSeq 2500 as the sequencer. A second about 7 to 11 cycle PCR used a sample-barcoded 5' primer and a J-beta primer mix. The public reads were reanalyzed by TCRdb: fastp trimming at Q25, MiXCR alignment, in-frame beta chains only. For every CDR3 protein sequence, its rows merge into one entry that carries the most common genes and DNA. The sample table records hundreds of thousands of distinct CDR3 sequences; less than 40% of these occur just once. The biggest ten clones account for 15% of the sample. Sequencing used blood. These TCRs come from an elderly woman in good health. Donor details come from another sample of the same person, matched by shared clones.

A word on this clonotype: Being one base from a much bigger clone, this may be a read error. The V and J genes are TRBV6-5 and TRBJ2-7, with D tentatively TRBD1 (6 bases). The CDR3 runs 15 residues. Germline V gives CDR1 MNHEY, CDR2 SVGAGI. CDR3 sequence: CASSTGQLPTYEQNF. CDR3 coding DNA: TGTGCCAGCAGTACCGGACAGTTACCTACCTACGAGCAGAACTTC.

This clonotype was recorded at least ten times. The chain has TRBV6-2 or TRBV6-3 and TRBJ2-1; 10 bases line up with TRBD2. Trimming took 4 bases from V and 0 from J; bases not matched to a gene: 12. Germline V lookup: CDR1 MNHEY, CDR2 SVGEGT. The CDR3 runs to 19 residues. The CDR3 is CASSSPSSGGTSSYNEQFF. In DNA, the CDR3 is TGTGCCAGCAGTTCCCCGAGTAGCGGGGGGACTAGCTCCTACAATGAGCAGTTCTTC.

The sample holds many counts of this clonotype. The chain carries TRBV7-3 and TRBJ2-3; D may correspond to TRBD1 or TRBD2 (6 bases each). The CDR3 is 15 residues long. V dropped 2 bases and J dropped 3 bases, with 12 bases sitting between them. The germline CDR1 and CDR2 sequences are SGHTA and FQGTGA. This chain's CDR3 is CASSLQGRTTDTQYF. Written as DNA, the CDR3 is TGTGCCAGCAGCTTACAGGGGAGGACGACAGATACGCAGTATTTT. Variable domain in full (rest from reference TRBV7-3 and TRBJ2-3): GAGVSQTPSNKVTEKGKYVELRCDPISGHTALYWYRQSLGQGPEFLIYFQGTGAADDSGLPNDRFFAVRPEGSVSTLKIQRTERGDSAVYLCASSLQGRTTDTQYFGPGTRLTVL.

The table lists this clonotype with many counts. The J gene is TRBJ2-1, the V gene TRBV7-2; D unresolved. Germline-derived CDR1 and CDR2 are SGHTA and FQGNSA. V lost 3 bases, J lost 0 bases, and 12 bases lay in between. CDR3 length: 16 amino acids. The CDR3 is CASSFFGGSSYNEQFF. The CDR3 DNA is TGTGCCAGCAGCTTTTTCGGCGGCAGCTCCTACAATGAGCAGTTCTTC. The full variable domain, in which reference TRBV7-2 and TRBJ2-1 provide the parts outside the CDR3, is GAGVSQSPSNKVTEKGKDVELRCDPISGHTALYWYRQSLGQGLEFLIYFQGNSAPDKSGLPSDRFSAERTGGSVSTLTIQRTQQEDSAVYLCASSFFGGSSYNEQFFGPGTRLTVL.

V usage is TRBV20-1 and J usage is TRBJ2-1; 12 positions match TRBD2. From germline, CDR1 is DFQATT and CDR2 SNEGSKA (reference sequence). The CDR3 is 14 residues long. V gave up 6 bases and J gave up 6 bases; unmatched junction bases: 6. The CDR3 region is CSAWLAGGPNEQFF. In DNA form, the CDR3 reads TGCAGTGCCTGGCTAGCGGGAGGGCCCAATGAGCAGTTCTTC.

This clonotype was detected many times. In nucleotides, the CDR3 is TGTGCCAGCAGCTCCGGTGGGGTTGAGCAGTTCTTC. This codes for CASSSGGVEQFF. The rearrangement joins TRBV7-2 to TRBJ2-1; D not resolved. The CDR3 contains 12 residues. Trimming took off 4 bases at V and 9 bases at J, with 10 bases between the two ends. Germline values: CDR1 SGHTA, CDR2 FQGNSA. The whole variable domain, remainder taken from reference TRBV7-2 and TRBJ2-1, is GAGVSQSPSNKVTEKGKDVELRCDPISGHTALYWYRQSLGQGLEFLIYFQGNSAPDKSGLPSDRFSAERTGGSVSTLTIQRTQQEDSAVYLCASSSGGVEQFFGPGTRLTVL.

This clonotype was picked up a small number of times. A much larger clonotype is one base distant, so this may be a read error. The V call is TRBV7-2, the J call TRBJ2-5; D is unresolved. The germline CDR1 and CDR2 sequences are SGHTA and FQGNSA. This CDR3 contains 11 residues. V dropped 6 bases and J dropped 11 bases, with 13 bases sitting between them. In DNA form, the CDR3 reads TGTGCCAGCAGTGGGTTCCCGACTCAGTACTTC. It encodes CASSGFPTQYF.

This clonotype was detected many times. The CDR3 here is CSARSDRDQPQHF. CDR3 in DNA: TGCAGTGCTAGGTCGGACAGGGACCAGCCCCAGCATTTT. The gene calls are TRBV20-1 and TRBJ1-5; 8 nucleotides line up with TRBD1. J gave up 7 bases and V 3 bases, and 5 bases lay outside the gene matches. The CDR3 is 13 residues long. CDR1 and CDR2 from the germline V gene are DFQATT and SNEGSKA (reference sequence).

This clonotype occurred many times. The V gene is TRBV20-1, the J gene TRBJ2-1, with 12 bases that match TRBD2. The CDR3 loop spans 15 amino acids. From germline, CDR1 is DFQATT and CDR2 SNEGSKA (reference sequence). V dropped 3 bases and J dropped 7; count of bases not matched to a gene: 7. DNA of the CDR3: TGCAGTGCTAGGGGAACTAGCGGGGGGAGGAATGAGCAGTTCTTC. Its translation: CSARGTSGGRNEQFF.

In the case of this clonotype: A clone one base away is much larger, so this may be a read error. The V and J genes are TRBV27 and TRBJ2-7; D not certain. The V gene's germline CDR1 is MNHEY and CDR2 SMNVEV (reference sequence). The CDR3 consists of 15 residues. Trimming stripped 3 bases from V and 7 bases from J, with 19 bases between. The CDR3 sequence is CASSFRRVEYNEQYF. In nucleotides, the CDR3 is TGTGCCAGCAGTTTCAGAAGGGTGGAATACAATGAGCAGTACTTC.

This clonotype came up many times. CDR3 residues: CSARPRLGTSREQYF. The CDR3, as DNA: TGCAGTGCTAGGCCTAGACTAGGAACCTCTCGCGAGCAGTACTTC. The genes are TRBV20-1 and TRBJ2-7; D may be TRBD2 (6 bases). Trimming removed 3 bases from V and 6 bases from J, with 21 bases in between. The germline gives CDR1 DFQATT, CDR2 SNEGSKA (reference sequence). This CDR3 has 15 amino acids.

There are many counts of this clonotype. The chain is built from TRBV29-1 and TRBJ2-1; D gene uncertain. The CDR3 has 13 residues. In germline, CDR1 is SQVTM, CDR2 ANQGSEA. The V gene lost 0 bases and the J gene lost 4 bases, with 7 bases spanning the gap. Written as DNA, the CDR3 is TGCAGCGTTGAAGAAGCCCGGTACAATGAGCAGTTCTTC. Translating it yields CSVEEARYNEQFF.

This clonotype has just one count. The chain employs TRBV29-1 and TRBJ2-4, with unresolved D. Trimming took 3 bases from V and 7 from J, leaving 16 bases between them. The CDR3 runs to 14 residues. Germline lookup yields CDR1 SQVTM and CDR2 ANQGSEA. The CDR3 spells CSVDFSPNVNIQYF. CDR3 in DNA: TGCAGCGTTGATTTCAGCCCAAACGTGAACATTCAGTACTTC.

The V call is TRBV5-5, the J call TRBJ2-5; 11 nucleotides agree with TRBD2. After removal of 4 bases from V and 5 bases from J, the junction contained 10 bases not matched to a gene. Germline CDR1 and CDR2: SGHKS and YYEKEE (reference sequence). This CDR3 region has 16 residues. CDR3 in DNA: TGTGCCAGCAGCCCAGGGACTAGCGGTTATGGGGAGACCCAGTACTTC. Its protein product is CASSPGTSGYGETQYF.

This clonotype was recorded at least ten times. The chain joins TRBV5-6 to TRBJ2-3; D is perhaps TRBD2 (5 bases). Germline lookup yields CDR1 SGHDT and CDR2 YYEEEE. This CDR3 is built from 11 residues. Trimming cost V 2 bases and J 14 bases, with 12 bases left between them. The CDR3 DNA follows: TGTGCCAGCAGCTTCGAGACTACGAGGTATTTT. Its translation: CASSFETTRYF. The whole variable domain, filled in from reference TRBV5-6 and TRBJ2-3, reads DAGVTQSPTHLIKTRGQQVTLRCSPKSGHDTVSWYQQALGQGPQFIFQYYEEEERQRGNFPDRFSGHQFPNYSSELNVNALLLGDSALYLCASSFETTRYFGPGTRLTVL.

This clonotype was recorded at least ten times. This rearrangement joins TRBV6-5 to TRBJ2-7; TRBD2 agrees at 8 bases. Germline V lookup: CDR1 MNHEY, CDR2 SVGAGI. The CDR3 totals 15 residues. J gave up 2 bases and V 6 bases, and 9 bases lay outside the gene matches. The CDR3 spells CASSLSRGGPYEQYF. In DNA form, the CDR3 reads TGTGCCAGCAGCCTATCACGGGGGGGCCCCTACGAGCAGTACTTC.